These 9 T cell receptor beta chains were all obtained from the same sample, sequenced in a study of blood T cell repertoires in COVID-19. TCRdb's copy holds only in-frame clones and misses some; the assay was immunoSEQ multiplex PCR. The sample holds about 58,000 clones, over 65% seen once. Sample: peripheral blood. The receptors come from a man aged 40-49 years with active COVID-19.

This chain joins TRBV5-1 and TRBJ1-6; D is perhaps TRBD1 (5 bases). Trimming took off 0 bases at V and 0 bases at J, with 16 bases between the two ends. Germline lookup yields CDR1 SGHRS and CDR2 YFSETQ. The CDR3 contains 19 residues. This CDR3 reads CASSLDSKSGFSYNSPLHF. CDR3 coding DNA: TGCGCCAGCAGCTTGGACTCCAAATCAGGGTTCTCCTATAATTCACCCCTCCACTTT.

This chain connects TRBV20-1 to TRBJ1-2; unclear D gene. The germline gives CDR1 DFQATT, CDR2 SNEGSKA (reference sequence). Trimming took 6 bases from V and 2 from J, leaving 7 bases between them. The CDR3 consists of 11 residues. The CDR3 spells CSAEGNYGYTF. CDR3 coding DNA: TGCAGTGCGGAGGGAAACTATGGCTACACCTTC.

The genes are TRBV14 and TRBJ1-6; D is possibly TRBD1 (5 bases). Per germline, CDR1 SGHDN and CDR2 FVKESK. Trimming cost V 0 bases and J 8 bases, with 8 bases left between them. The CDR3 spans 14 residues. The CDR3 DNA is TGTGCCAGCAGCCAAGACAGGGAAGATTCACCCCTCCACTTT. Its protein product is CASSQDREDSPLHF.

The V and J genes are TRBV21-1 and TRBJ2-3; TRBD2 is the table's D call, not checked against the DNA. TRBV21-1 represents a pseudogene. The CDR3 covers 16 residues. CDR3 in DNA: TGTGCCAGCAGGTCCCCGGAGAGGGCCTGGACAGATACGCAGTATTTT. Translated, it gives CASRSPERAWTDTQYF.

The chain links TRBV30 to TRBJ2-4, with TRBD1 identical over 9 bases. CDR1 is GTSNPN, CDR2 SVGIG, per germline (reference sequence). The CDR3 has 14 residues. V lost 4 bases to trimming and J lost 4 bases; unmatched junction nucleotides: 5. CDR3 sequence: CAWTSGTGKNIQYF. In nucleotides, the CDR3 is TGTGCCTGGACTTCCGGGACAGGGAAAAACATTCAGTACTTC.

V gene TRBV7-2 combines with J gene TRBJ2-1; D remains ambiguous. V was cut by 2 bases and J by 9 bases, with 11 bases left in between. The germline V gene has CDR1 SGHTA and CDR2 FQGNSA. This CDR3 region has 13 residues. The CDR3 DNA reads as TGTGCCAGCAGCTTAACCCTCGGTAGTGAGCAGTTCTTC. Translation gives CASSLTLGSEQFF.

The gene calls are TRBV9 and TRBJ2-7; 8 nucleotides align to TRBD1. The CDR3 consists of 15 residues. CDR1 is SGDLS and CDR2 is YYNGEE in the germline V gene. J lost 5 bases, V lost 3 bases, and 10 bases had no gene match. In nucleotides, the CDR3 is TGTGCCAGCAGCGCTACAGGGGGTGCCCTTGACGAGCAGTACTTC. It translates to CASSATGGALDEQYF.

The chain couples TRBV28 to TRBJ2-7, with a possible D match to TRBD2 (6 bases). This CDR3 comprises 14 residues. The V gene's germline CDR1 is MDHEN and CDR2 SYDVKM. V was cut by 11 bases and J by 2 bases, with 19 bases left in between. The CDR3, as DNA: TGTGCCTCTCAGTTAGGCGGGATTACCTACGAGCAGTACTTC. It codes for CASQLGGITYEQYF.

The rearrangement joins TRBV5-1 to TRBJ2-7; TRBD2 matches 10 bases. There are 16 residues in the CDR3. J gave up 1 base and V 4 bases, and 8 bases lay outside the gene matches. From germline, CDR1 is SGHRS and CDR2 YFSETQ. The CDR3 loop is CASSLTGTSVSYEQYF. The CDR3, as DNA: TGCGCCAGCAGCCTCACCGGGACTAGCGTGTCCTACGAGCAGTACTTC. The full variable domain, with the rest looked up from reference TRBV5-1 and TRBJ2-7, is KAGVTQTPRYLIKTRGQQVTLSCSPISGHRSVSWYQQTPGQGLQFLFEYFSETQRNKGNFPGRFSGRQFSNSRSEMNVSTLELGDSALYLCASSLTGTSVSYEQYFGPGTRLTVT.